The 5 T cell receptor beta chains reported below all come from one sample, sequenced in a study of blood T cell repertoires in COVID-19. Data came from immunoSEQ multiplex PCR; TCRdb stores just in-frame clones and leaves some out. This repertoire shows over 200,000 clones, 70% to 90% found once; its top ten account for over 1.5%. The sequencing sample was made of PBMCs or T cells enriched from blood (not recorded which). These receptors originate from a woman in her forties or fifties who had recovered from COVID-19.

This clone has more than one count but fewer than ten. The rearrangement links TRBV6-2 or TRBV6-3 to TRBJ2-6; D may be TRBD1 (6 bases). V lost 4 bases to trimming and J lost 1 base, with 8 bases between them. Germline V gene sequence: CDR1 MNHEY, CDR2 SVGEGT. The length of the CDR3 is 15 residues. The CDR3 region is CASSFTGSGANVLTF. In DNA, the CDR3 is TGTGCCAGCAGTTTCACAGGGTCTGGGGCCAACGTCCTGACTTTC.

The CDR3 nucleotides read TGTGCCAGCAGCTGGCGGGGGACAGGGAGGAGCAATCAGCCCCAGCATTTT. The encoded protein is CASSWRGTGRSNQPQHF. The chain recombines TRBV5-6 with TRBJ1-5, with TRBD1 matching over 9 bases. V was clipped by 3 bases and J by 1 base; unmatched bases: 8. Germline CDR1 SGHDT, CDR2 YYEEEE. The CDR3 totals 17 residues.

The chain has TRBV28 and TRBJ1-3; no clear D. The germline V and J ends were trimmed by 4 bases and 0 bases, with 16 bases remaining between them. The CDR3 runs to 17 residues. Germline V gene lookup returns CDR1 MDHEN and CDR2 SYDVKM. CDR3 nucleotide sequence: TGTGCCAGCAGTTCTTACACCGAATATAACTCTGGAAACACCATATATTTT. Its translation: CASSSYTEYNSGNTIYF.

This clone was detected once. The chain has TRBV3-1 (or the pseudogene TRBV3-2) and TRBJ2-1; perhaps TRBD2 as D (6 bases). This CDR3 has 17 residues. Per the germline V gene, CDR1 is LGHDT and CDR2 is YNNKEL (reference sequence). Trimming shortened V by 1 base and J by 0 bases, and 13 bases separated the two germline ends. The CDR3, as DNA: TGTGCCAGCAGCCAAGTCGCTAGCGAGAGCTCCTACAATGAGCAGTTCTTC. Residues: CASSQVASESSYNEQFF.

CDR3 nucleotides: TGTGCCAGCAGTAGCCGGGAGGGCGGAGAGACCCAGTACTTC. Residues: CASSSREGGETQYF. V gene TRBV27 combines with J gene TRBJ2-5, with 8 bases that match TRBD2. There are 14 residues in the CDR3. V shed 5 bases and J 4 bases; nucleotides not matched to a gene: 6. Germline CDR1 reads MNHEY; CDR2 reads SMNVEV (reference sequence).